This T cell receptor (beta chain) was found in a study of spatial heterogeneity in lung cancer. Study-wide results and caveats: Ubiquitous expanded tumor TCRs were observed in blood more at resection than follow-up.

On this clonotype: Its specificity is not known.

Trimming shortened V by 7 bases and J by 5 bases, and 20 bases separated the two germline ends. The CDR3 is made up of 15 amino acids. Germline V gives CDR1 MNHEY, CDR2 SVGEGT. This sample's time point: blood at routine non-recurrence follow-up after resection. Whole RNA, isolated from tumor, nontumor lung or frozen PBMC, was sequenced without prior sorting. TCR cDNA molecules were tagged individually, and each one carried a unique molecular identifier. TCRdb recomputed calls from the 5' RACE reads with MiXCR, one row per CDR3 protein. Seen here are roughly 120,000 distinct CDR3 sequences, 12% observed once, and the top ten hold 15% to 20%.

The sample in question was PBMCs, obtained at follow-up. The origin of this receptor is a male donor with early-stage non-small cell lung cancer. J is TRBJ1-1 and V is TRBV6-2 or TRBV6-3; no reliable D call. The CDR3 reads CASTSGGPPKTEAFF. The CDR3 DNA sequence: TGTGCCAGCACCTCTGGAGGACCCCCAAAAACTGAAGCTTTCTTT.